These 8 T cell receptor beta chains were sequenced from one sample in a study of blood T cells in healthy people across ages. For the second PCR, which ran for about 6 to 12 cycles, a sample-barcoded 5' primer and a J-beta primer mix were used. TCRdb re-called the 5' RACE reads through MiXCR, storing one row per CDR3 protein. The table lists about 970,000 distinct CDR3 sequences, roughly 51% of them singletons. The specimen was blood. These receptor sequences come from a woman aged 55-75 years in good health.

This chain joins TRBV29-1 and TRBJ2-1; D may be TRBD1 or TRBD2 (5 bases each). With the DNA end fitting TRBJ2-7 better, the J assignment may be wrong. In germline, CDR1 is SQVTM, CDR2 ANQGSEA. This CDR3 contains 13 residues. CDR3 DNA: TGCAGCGTCCTCCGGGACCTCGGCAATGAGCAGTACTTC. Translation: CSVLRDLGNEQYF.

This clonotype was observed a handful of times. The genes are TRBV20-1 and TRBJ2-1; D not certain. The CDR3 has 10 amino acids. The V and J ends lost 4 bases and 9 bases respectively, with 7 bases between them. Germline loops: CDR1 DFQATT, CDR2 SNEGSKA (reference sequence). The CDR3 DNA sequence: TGCAGTGCTACCCACGTTGAGCAGTTCTTC. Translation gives CSATHVEQFF.

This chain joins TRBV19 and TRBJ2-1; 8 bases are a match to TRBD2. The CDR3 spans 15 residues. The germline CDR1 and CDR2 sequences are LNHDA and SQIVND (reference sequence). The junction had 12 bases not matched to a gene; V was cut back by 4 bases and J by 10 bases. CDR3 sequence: CASSSAGSGSREQFF. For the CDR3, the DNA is TGTGCCAGTAGTAGCGCAGGGAGCGGGAGTAGGGAGCAGTTCTTC.

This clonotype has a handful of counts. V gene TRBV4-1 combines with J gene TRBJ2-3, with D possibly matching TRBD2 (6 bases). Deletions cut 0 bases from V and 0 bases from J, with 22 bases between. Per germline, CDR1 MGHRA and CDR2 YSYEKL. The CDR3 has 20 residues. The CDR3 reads CASSQEQPYTGAGSTDTQYF. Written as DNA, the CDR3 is TGCGCCAGCAGCCAAGAACAACCCTACACGGGCGCGGGAAGCACAGATACGCAGTATTTT.

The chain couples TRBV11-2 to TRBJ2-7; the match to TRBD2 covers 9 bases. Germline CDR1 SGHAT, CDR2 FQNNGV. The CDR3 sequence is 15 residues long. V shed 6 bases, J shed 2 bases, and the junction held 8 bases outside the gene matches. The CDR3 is CASRRPGLATYEQYF. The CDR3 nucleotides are TGTGCCAGCAGGCGCCCGGGACTAGCAACCTACGAGCAGTACTTC.

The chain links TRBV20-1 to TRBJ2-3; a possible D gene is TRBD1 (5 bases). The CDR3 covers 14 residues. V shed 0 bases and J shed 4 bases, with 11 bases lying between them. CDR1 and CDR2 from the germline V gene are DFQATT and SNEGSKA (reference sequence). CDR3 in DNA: TGCAGTGCTAGAGATGCTAGGGGCGCAGATACGCAGTATTTT. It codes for CSARDARGADTQYF.

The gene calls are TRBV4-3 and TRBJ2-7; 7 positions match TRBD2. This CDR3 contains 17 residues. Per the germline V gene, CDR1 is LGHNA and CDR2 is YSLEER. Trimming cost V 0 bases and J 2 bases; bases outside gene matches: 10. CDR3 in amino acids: CASSQEARAGVTYEQYF. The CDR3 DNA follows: TGCGCCAGCAGCCAAGAAGCTCGCGCGGGAGTGACCTACGAGCAGTACTTC.

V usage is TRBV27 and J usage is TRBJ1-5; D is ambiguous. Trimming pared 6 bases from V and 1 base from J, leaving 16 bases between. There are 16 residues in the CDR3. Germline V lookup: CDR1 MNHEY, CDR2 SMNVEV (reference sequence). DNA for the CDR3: TGTGCCAGCAGCCCAGCGCGGGCCCGAAGCAATCAGCCCCAGCATTTT. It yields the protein CASSPARARSNQPQHF.